These T cell receptor beta chains were read from a single sample in a study of human T cells and chemical hapten exposure. Each CDR3 protein is one row after TCRdb ran MiXCR on the RACE reads. The table records 270,000 or so distinct CDR3 sequences, almost 8% of them present only once. Source: whole blood, taken in connection with sensitization to the hapten diphenylcyclopropenone (DPC). These TCRs come from a man between 18 and 29 years old with alopecia areata. Some clones in this sample may be carry-over from other donors' samples. Both conserved end residues are part of each CDR3. D genes are given only for firm matches. Expanded clones are given a class, and other clones once, few, many or no size at all.

>-|-|TRBV28|TRBJ1-6|17
CASSLGPLQNYNSPLHF
TGTGCCAGCAGTTTGGGGCCTCTCCAGAACTATAATTCACCCCTCCACTTT
>few|-|TRBV11-2|TRBJ1-2|15
CASSRSADSAYGYTF
TGTGCCAGCAGCAGATCTGCCGACAGTGCCTATGGCTACACCTTC
>-|-|TRBV28|TRBJ1-6|12
CASRTGNSPLHF
TGTGCCAGTAGGACGGGGAATTCACCCCTCCACTTT
>few|-|TRBV4-2|TRBJ2-5|14
CASSQEAAIETQYF
TGTGCCAGCAGCCAAGAGGCGGCCATCGAGACCCAGTACTTC
>-|TRBD1|TRBV5-5|TRBJ1-5|14
CASSWTGRGSAQHF
TGTGCCAGCAGCTGGACAGGGCGGGGATCAGCCCAGCATTTT
>-|-|TRBV7-2|TRBJ2-2|13
CASSLAQFGELFF
TGTGCCAGCAGCTTAGCTCAGTTCGGGGAGCTGTTTTTT
>many|TRBD1|TRBV5-1|TRBJ1-6|14
CASHGTGSNSPLHF
TGCGCCAGCCACGGGACAGGGTCTAATTCACCCCTCCACTTT
>-|-|TRBV3-1|TRBJ2-3|14
CASSHSGFTDTQYF
TGTGCCAGCAGCCATTCGGGGTTCACAGATACGCAGTATTTT
>-|-|TRBV5-1|TRBJ2-7|13
CASSSYTAAEQYF
TGCGCCAGCAGCTCCTACACGGCCGCGGAGCAGTACTTC
>many|-|TRBV6-5|TRBJ1-2|13
CASSYHDSYGYTF
TGTGCCAGCAGTTACCACGACAGCTATGGCTACACCTTC
>few|-|TRBV11-2|TRBJ1-1|17
CASSLEPPGALHTEAFF
TGTGCCAGCAGCTTAGAACCGCCAGGGGCCCTTCACACTGAAGCTTTCTTT
>-|TRBD1|TRBV20-1|TRBJ2-7|15
CSAGNLRTGGFEQYF
TGCAGTGCTGGAAACCTTAGGACAGGCGGATTTGAGCAGTACTTC
>few|-|TRBV7-3|TRBJ1-6|14
CASSLDSGSSPLHF
TGTGCCAGCAGCTTAGACTCAGGGAGTTCACCCCTCCACTTT
>many|-|TRBV28|TRBJ2-7|14
CASSLDQLLYEQYF
TGTGCCAGCAGTTTAGACCAGCTACTCTACGAGCAGTACTTC
>-|-|TRBV27|TRBJ2-3|14
CASSPLDLTDTQYF
TGTGCCAGCAGTCCTCTCGATCTCACAGATACGCAGTATTTT
>few|-|TRBV7-8|TRBJ1-2|12
CASSAGSYGYTF
TGTGCCAGCAGCGCCGGAAGCTATGGCTACACCTTC
>-|-|TRBV5-1|TRBJ1-5|14
CASSLAGLNQPQHF
TGCGCCAGCAGCTTGGCAGGGCTTAATCAGCCCCAGCATTTT
>-|-|TRBV11-2|TRBJ2-3|15
CASSLGGGGSDTQYF
TGTGCCAGCAGCCTGGGGGGAGGGGGCTCAGATACGCAGTATTTT
>few|TRBD2|TRBV18|TRBJ2-7|15
CASSPETSGGVEQYF
TGTGCCAGCTCACCGGAGACTAGCGGGGGTGTCGAGCAGTACTTC
>-|-|TRBV3-1|TRBJ2-3|13
CASSQGAGDTQYF
TGTGCCAGCAGCCAGGGGGCTGGAGATACGCAGTATTTT
>-|TRBD1|TRBV5-1|TRBJ2-7|16
CASSLGTGVGSYEQYF
TGCGCCAGCAGCTTGGGGACAGGAGTCGGATCCTACGAGCAGTACTTC
>-|TRBD1|TRBV6-2/TRBV6-3|TRBJ2-1|12
CASRTRGNEQFF
TGTGCCAGCAGAACCAGGGGGAATGAGCAGTTCTTC
>-|-|TRBV5-1|TRBJ1-1|14
CASSVGRENTEAFF
TGCGCCAGCAGCGTGGGACGGGAAAACACTGAAGCTTTCTTT
>many|-|TRBV29-1|TRBJ2-1|16
CSVVWWEYLNYNEQFF
TGCAGCGTTGTATGGTGGGAATACCTCAATTACAATGAGCAGTTCTTC
>-|-|TRBV11-2|TRBJ2-1|12
CASSLVVGEQFF
TGTGCCAGCAGCTTAGTGGTAGGTGAGCAGTTCTTC
>few|-|TRBV7-2|TRBJ2-4|13
CASSLQPGDIQYF
TGTGCCAGCAGCCTCCAGCCAGGGGACATTCAGTACTTC
>few|-|TRBV15|TRBJ2-1|13
CATSREAYNEQFF
TGTGCCACCAGCAGAGAGGCATACAATGAGCAGTTCTTC
>few|-|TRBV5-1|TRBJ1-3|16
CASSLAGMASGNTIYF
TGCGCCAGCAGCTTGGCCGGAATGGCCTCTGGAAACACCATATATTTT
>few|-|TRBV14|TRBJ2-7|15
CASSQDYGGRYEQYF
TGTGCCAGCAGCCAAGATTATGGGGGGAGGTACGAGCAGTACTTC
>few|TRBD1|TRBV7-9|TRBJ2-2|15
CASSLPDRGHGELFF
TGTGCCAGCAGCTTACCCGACAGGGGTCACGGGGAGCTGTTTTTT
>few|TRBD1|TRBV6-5|TRBJ1-6|16
CASSYLPGQKRSPLHF
TGTGCCAGCAGTTATCTCCCGGGACAGAAAAGGTCACCCCTCCACTTT
>many|TRBD1|TRBV18|TRBJ1-5|13
CASSTGTDQPQHF
TGTGCCAGCTCAACAGGGACAGATCAGCCCCAGCATTTT
>many|-|TRBV5-1|TRBJ1-1|14
CASSSGGMNTEAFF
TGCGCCAGCAGCTCCGGGGGCATGAACACTGAAGCTTTCTTT
>-|TRBD1|TRBV10-3|TRBJ2-3|14
CAIRDRVSTDTQYF
TGTGCCATCAGGGACAGGGTCAGCACAGATACGCAGTATTTT
>few|TRBD2|TRBV28|TRBJ2-3|15
CASSLTSGKTDTQYF
TGTGCCAGCAGTTTAACCAGCGGGAAAACAGATACGCAGTATTTT
>few|-|TRBV28|TRBJ2-7|14
CAASTGPPSHEQYF
TGTGCCGCCAGCACCGGCCCCCCCTCTCACGAGCAGTACTTC
>many|TRBD1|TRBV3-1|TRBJ2-3|12
CASSTRQGGRYF
TGTGCCAGCAGCACTCGACAGGGTGGCAGGTATTTT
>many|TRBD1|TRBV9|TRBJ1-2|18
CASSPLRSLGQDVYGYTF
TGTGCCAGCAGCCCACTTAGAAGTCTCGGACAGGATGTCTATGGCTACACCTTC
>few|TRBD1|TRBV6-2/TRBV6-3|TRBJ1-1|14
CASSYGLGQGGAFF
TGTGCCAGCAGTTACGGATTGGGACAGGGCGGAGCTTTCTTT
>-|-|TRBV6-6|TRBJ1-5|15
CASSLRSGNNQPQHF
TGTGCCAGCAGTTTGCGGTCAGGGAATAATCAGCCCCAGCATTTT
>-|-|TRBV9|TRBJ1-5|14
CASSGSGAHQPQHF
TGTGCCAGCAGCGGCTCCGGAGCCCATCAGCCCCAGCATTTT
>-|TRBD1|TRBV6-6|TRBJ1-1|14
CASSFRQGSTEAFF
TGTGCCAGCAGTTTTAGACAGGGTTCCACTGAAGCTTTCTTT
>many|-|TRBV7-9|TRBJ1-1|15
CASSLAEVGETEAFF
TGTGCCAGCAGCTTAGCGGAAGTCGGGGAAACTGAAGCTTTCTTT
>many|-|TRBV28|TRBJ1-5|15
CASSNEGAWHQPQHF
TGTGCCAGCAGTAACGAAGGGGCCTGGCATCAGCCCCAGCATTTT